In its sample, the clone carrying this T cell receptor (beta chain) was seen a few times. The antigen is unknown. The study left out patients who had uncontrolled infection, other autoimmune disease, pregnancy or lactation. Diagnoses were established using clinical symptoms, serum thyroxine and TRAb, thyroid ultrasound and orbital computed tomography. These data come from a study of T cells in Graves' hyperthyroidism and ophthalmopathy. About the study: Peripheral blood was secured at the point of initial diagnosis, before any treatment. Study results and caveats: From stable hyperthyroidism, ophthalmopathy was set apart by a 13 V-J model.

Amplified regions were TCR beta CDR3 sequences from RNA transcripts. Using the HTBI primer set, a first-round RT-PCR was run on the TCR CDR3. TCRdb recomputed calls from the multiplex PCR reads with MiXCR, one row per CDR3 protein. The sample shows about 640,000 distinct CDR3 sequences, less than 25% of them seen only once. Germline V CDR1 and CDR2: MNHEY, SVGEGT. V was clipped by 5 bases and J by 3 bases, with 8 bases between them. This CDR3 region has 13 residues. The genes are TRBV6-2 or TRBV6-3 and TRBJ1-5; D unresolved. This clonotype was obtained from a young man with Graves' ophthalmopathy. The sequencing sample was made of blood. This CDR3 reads CASSAQYNQPQHF. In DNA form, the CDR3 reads TGTGCCAGCAGTGCGCAGTACAATCAGCCCCAGCATTTT.